This T cell receptor (beta chain) was retrieved from a study of blood T cell repertoires in COVID-19. Study-wide background: Sources were T cells, B-cell-depleted T cells, or PBMCs; the material itself was cDNA or gDNA.

It was during active infection that Seattle patients were enrolled and then longitudinally followed. Authors' methods: Reference gene primer amplification gave nucleated cell count estimates. This table comes from immunoSEQ multiplex PCR, and its TCRdb copy is limited to in-frame clones, with some not included. That table supplies the V and J calls and clone size; D and trimming were determined from the DNA. Here the sample spans approximately 350,000 clones, about nine tenths being singletons. The ends lost 2 bases at V and 5 bases at J; junction bases unmatched: 3. The CDR3 covers 14 residues. The V gene's germline CDR1 is MNHNY and CDR2 SVGAGI (reference sequence).

The sample was peripheral blood. The origin of this receptor is a woman aged 70-85 years with COVID-19, enrolled during active disease. The rearrangement links TRBV6-6 to TRBJ1-1, with TRBD1 identical over 9 bases. The CDR3 spells CASSYADRGTEAFF. For the CDR3, the DNA is TGTGCCAGCAGTTACGCGGACAGGGGTACTGAAGCTTTCTTT.